The next 8 T cell receptor beta chains were all read from a single sample in a study of blood T cell repertoires in COVID-19. Using immunoSEQ multiplex PCR, the repertoire was profiled, and TCRdb retains in-frame clones only, with some absent. This sample has over 45,000 clones, with approximately 80% found just once. Source material: peripheral blood. These receptors were taken from a man in his fifties or sixties with acute or convalescent COVID-19.

V and J are TRBV6-6 and TRBJ2-4; 10 positions agree with TRBD2. Per the germline V gene, CDR1 is MNHNY and CDR2 is SVGAGI (reference sequence). This CDR3 has 16 amino acids. Trimming at V came to 5 bases and at J to 3 bases, leaving 7 bases not matched to a gene. The CDR3 here is CASSPTSGEGKNIQYF. The CDR3 DNA reads as TGTGCCAGCAGTCCCACTAGCGGGGAAGGCAAAAACATTCAGTACTTC.

V and J are TRBV18 and TRBJ1-4; the D gene is possibly TRBD1 (5 bases). Trimming pared 8 bases from V and 7 bases from J, leaving 14 bases between. The CDR3 covers 13 residues. CDR1 is KGHSH and CDR2 is LQKENI in the germline V gene. The CDR3 sequence is CASGGPGGEKLFF. In DNA, the CDR3 is TGTGCCAGCGGCGGACCGGGGGGTGAAAAACTGTTTTTT.

This clone was picked up a small number of times. The rearrangement joins TRBV19 to TRBJ1-5; 10 nucleotides line up with TRBD1. In germline, CDR1 is LNHDA, CDR2 SQIVND (reference sequence). V shed 3 bases and J 3 bases; nucleotides not matched to a gene: 5. The CDR3 is 16 residues long. CDR3 loop: CASSMGQGRNNQPQHF. The DNA for the CDR3 is TGTGCCAGTAGTATGGGACAGGGGAGAAACAATCAGCCCCAGCATTTT.

This chain joins TRBV7-9 and TRBJ1-2, with D possibly being TRBD1 (6 bases). From germline, CDR1 is SEHNR and CDR2 FQNEAQ (reference sequence). V was shortened by 5 bases and J by 14 bases, with 30 bases between the two germline ends. The CDR3 runs 16 residues. The DNA for the CDR3 is TGTGCCAGCAGCCGGGCTGCGGTGGGGGACACCACCAATTGTACCTTC. The encoded protein is CASSRAAVGDTTNCTF. The full variable domain, in which reference TRBV7-9 and TRBJ1-2 provide the parts outside the CDR3, is DTGVSQNPRHKITKRGQNVTFRCDPISEHNRLYWYRQTLGQGPEFLTYFQNEAQLEKSRLLSDRFSAERPKGSFSTLEIQRTEQGDSAMYLCASSRAAVGDTTNCTFGSGTRLTVV.

CDR3 region: CASITRGRGERRYGYTF. CDR3 DNA sequence: TGTGCCAGCATCACGCGGGGCAGGGGGGAGCGTCGGTATGGCTACACCTTC. The rearrangement uses TRBV5-8 and TRBJ1-2; 7 positions match TRBD1. Germline CDR1 reads SGHTS; CDR2 reads YDEGEE. The V segment lost 6 bases and the J segment 5 bases; nucleotides outside the gene matches: 19. This CDR3 has 17 residues. Together with reference TRBV5-8 and TRBJ1-2, the CDR3 gives the full variable domain: EAGVTQSPTHLIKTRGQQATLRCSPISGHTSVYWYQQALGLGLQFLLWYDEGEERNRGNFPPRFSGRQFPNYSSELNVNALELEDSALYLCASITRGRGERRYGYTFGSGTRLTVV.

The V call is TRBV24-1, the J call TRBJ2-1; 8 bases map to TRBD2. The CDR3 has 14 residues. V was pared by 7 bases and J by 12 bases, with 13 bases of the junction left unmatched. The V gene's germline CDR1 is KGHDR and CDR2 SFDVKD. Here the CDR3 reads CATRVSGAVGGQFF. DNA of the CDR3: TGTGCCACCAGGGTTAGCGGGGCGGTGGGCGGGCAGTTCTTC.

The V gene is TRBV15, the J gene TRBJ2-2; perhaps TRBD2 as D (6 bases). There are 17 residues in the CDR3. Trimming shortened V by 2 bases and J by 2 bases, and 15 bases separated the two germline ends. Germline CDR1 and CDR2: LNHNV and YYDKDF (reference sequence). DNA for the CDR3: TGTGCCACCAGCAGACCGAAGAGACTAGATAACACCGGGGAGCTGTTTTTT. Encoded protein: CATSRPKRLDNTGELFF. Using reference TRBV15 and TRBJ2-2 for the parts outside the CDR3, the full variable domain is DAMVIQNPRYQVTQFGKPVTLSCSQTLNHNVMYWYQQKSSQAPKLLFHYYDKDFNNEADTPDNFQSRRPNTSFCFLDIRSPGLGDTAMYLCATSRPKRLDNTGELFFGEGSRLTVL.

The chain combines TRBV3-1 (or the pseudogene TRBV3-2) with TRBJ1-1; D perhaps matches TRBD1 (5 bases). CDR3 size: 16 residues. From germline, CDR1 is LGHDT and CDR2 YNNKEL (reference sequence). V lost 2 bases and J lost 4, with 17 bases in between. This CDR3 is CASSQMSGAGGTEAFF. Written as DNA, the CDR3 is TGTGCCAGCAGCCAAATGTCCGGAGCCGGGGGCACTGAAGCTTTCTTT.